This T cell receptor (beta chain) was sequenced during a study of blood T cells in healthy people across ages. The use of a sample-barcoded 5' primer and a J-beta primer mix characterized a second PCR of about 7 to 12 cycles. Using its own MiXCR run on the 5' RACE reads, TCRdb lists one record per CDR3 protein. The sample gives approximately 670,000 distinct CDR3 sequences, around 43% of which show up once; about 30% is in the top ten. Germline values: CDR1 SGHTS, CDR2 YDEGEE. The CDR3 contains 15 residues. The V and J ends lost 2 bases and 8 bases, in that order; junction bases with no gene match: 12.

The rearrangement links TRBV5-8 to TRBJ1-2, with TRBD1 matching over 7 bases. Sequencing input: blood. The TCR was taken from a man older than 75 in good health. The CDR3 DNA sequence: TGTGCCAGCAGCTTATTCCCCGTGGCAGGGGGAGGCTACACCTTC. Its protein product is CASSLFPVAGGGYTF. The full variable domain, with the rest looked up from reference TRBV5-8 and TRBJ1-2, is EAGVTQSPTHLIKTRGQQATLRCSPISGHTSVYWYQQALGLGLQFLLWYDEGEERNRGNFPPRFSGRQFPNYSSELNVNALELEDSALYLCASSLFPVAGGGYTFGSGTRLTVV.